Below, 13 T cell receptor beta chains from the same sample are listed, as sequenced in a study of patients and donors after allogeneic stem cell transplantation. TCRdb reprocessed the RT-PCR reads via MiXCR and lists one record per CDR3 protein. The sample lists some 200,000 distinct CDR3 sequences, less than 45% seen once, with 33% in the top ten. Source material: blood, either unsorted or a sorted T cell fraction (not recorded which). The origin of the receptors is a human donor who was either an allogeneic HSCT recipient or a stem cell or donor lymphocyte infusion donor (not recorded which). It is not recorded whose cells these are; they may come from a transplant donor.

This clonotype was counted a few times. The rearrangement uses TRBV7-8 and TRBJ1-3, with D possibly matching TRBD1 (6 bases). CDR1 and CDR2 (germline): SGHVS, FQNEAQ. The CDR3 is 13 residues long. V shed 4 bases and J shed 4 bases, with 8 bases lying between them. The CDR3 bases are TGTGCCAGCAGCTACGGGACAGGAAACACCATATATTTT. Translation gives CASSYGTGNTIYF.

The chain recombines TRBV5-6 with TRBJ1-1; D may be TRBD1 (6 bases). Trimming cost V 3 bases and J 7 bases, with 10 bases left between them. The germline V gene has CDR1 SGHDT and CDR2 YYEEEE. The CDR3 extends over 12 amino acids. The DNA of the CDR3 is TGTGCCAGCAGCTCAGGACAGTATGAAGCTTTCTTT. Encoded protein: CASSSGQYEAFF.

This chain uses TRBV10-3 with TRBJ2-2, with a weak D call TRBD2 (5 bases). The V end lost 0 bases, the J end lost 0 bases, and 8 bases lay between the germline ends. Germline V gene data show CDR1 as ENHRY and CDR2 as SYGVKD. This CDR3 spans 16 amino acids. The CDR3 sequence is CAISESSGPNTGELFF. The CDR3 DNA reads as TGTGCCATCAGTGAGTCAAGCGGTCCGAACACCGGGGAGCTGTTTTTT.

The rearrangement joins TRBV7-9 to TRBJ2-5; possibly TRBD1 for D (6 bases). V lost 0 bases to trimming and J lost 9 bases, with 17 bases between them. The CDR3 is made up of 15 amino acids. Per germline, CDR1 SEHNR and CDR2 FQNEAQ (reference sequence). DNA of the CDR3: TGTGCCAGCAGCTTAGCGCACAGGGAGAATTCAGCCCAGTACTTC. It yields the protein CASSLAHRENSAQYF.

In regard to this clonotype: A much larger clone lies one base from this, so it may be a read error. This CDR3 fails to terminate in the conserved phenylalanine or tryptophan, so it likely reflects a read error. This chain joins TRBV5-1 and TRBJ1-6, with TRBD1 matching 7 bases. Germline V gene lookup returns CDR1 SGHRS and CDR2 YFSETQ. V trimming: 0 bases; J trimming: 8 bases; junction bases outside the gene matches: 11. This CDR3 is 17 amino acids long. Here the CDR3 reads CASSLDRGPAQDSPLHL. In DNA, the CDR3 is TGCGCCAGCAGCTTGGACAGGGGCCCGGCGCAGGATTCACCCCTCCACTTG.

The chain links TRBV15 to TRBJ2-1; perhaps TRBD1 as D (5 bases). CDR1 and CDR2 (germline): LNHNV, YYDKDF (reference sequence). Deletions cut 8 bases from V and 5 bases from J, with 16 bases between. The CDR3 length is 14 residues. The CDR3 is CATLPEGVNNEQFF. CDR3 nucleotides: TGTGCCACCCTACCGGAAGGGGTCAACAATGAGCAGTTCTTC.

This chain uses TRBV14 with TRBJ2-7, with D tentatively TRBD2 (5 bases). This CDR3 spans 16 amino acids. V gave up 0 bases and J gave up 1 base, with 13 bases separating them. Germline loops: CDR1 SGHDN, CDR2 FVKESK. Here the CDR3 reads CASSQETRGLSYEQYF. The DNA of the CDR3 is TGTGCCAGCAGCCAAGAGACTCGGGGATTGTCCTACGAGCAGTACTTC.

This clonotype was seen only a few times. The chain links TRBV5-4 to TRBJ1-2, with 7 positions matching TRBD1. Germline V gene sequence: CDR1 SGHNT, CDR2 YYREEE (reference sequence). There are 14 residues in the CDR3. V was pared by 0 bases and J by 4 bases, with 3 bases of the junction left unmatched. CDR3 region: CASSLVGQSYGYTF. The CDR3 bases are TGTGCCAGCAGCTTGGTGGGACAGAGCTATGGCTACACCTTC.

The table lists this clonotype with a few counts. The gene calls are TRBV27 and TRBJ2-7; D remains unclear. V lost 0 bases to trimming and J lost 1 base, with 4 bases between them. The CDR3 spans 13 residues. From germline, CDR1 is MNHEY and CDR2 SMNVEV (reference sequence). The CDR3 region is CASSLSLSYEQYF. The CDR3 bases are TGTGCCAGCAGTTTATCCCTTTCCTACGAGCAGTACTTC.

This rearrangement joins TRBV5-6 to TRBJ2-1; 8 bases are a match to TRBD2. From germline, CDR1 is SGHDT and CDR2 YYEEEE. Trimming at V came to 3 bases and at J to 2 bases, leaving 10 bases not matched to a gene. The CDR3 consists of 17 residues. The CDR3 DNA is TGTGCCAGCAGCTCGACGGGCAGTAGCGGGGCCTACAATGAGCAGTTCTTC. Protein product: CASSSTGSSGAYNEQFF.

In DNA, the CDR3 is TGTGCCTGGAGCTTACCCGGATATGGAAACACCATATATTTT. As protein: CAWSLPGYGNTIYF. V and J are TRBV30 and TRBJ1-3; D remains unclear. V lost 3 bases, J lost 3 bases, and 12 bases lay in between. CDR3 length equals 14 residues. The germline V gene encodes CDR1 GTSNPN and CDR2 SVGIG (reference sequence).

The J gene is TRBJ1-2, the V gene TRBV12-3 or TRBV12-4; no clear D. CDR3 length equals 11 residues. The V end was cut by 3 bases, the J end by 6 bases, with 5 bases between. CDR3: CASSLWNGYTF. The CDR3 bases are TGTGCCAGCAGTTTGTGGAATGGCTACACCTTC.

This clonotype was seen only a few times. The rearrangement links TRBV6-5 to TRBJ1-1; possibly TRBD1 for D (5 bases). Per the germline V gene, CDR1 is MNHEY and CDR2 is SVGAGI. This CDR3 is 15 amino acids long. Trimming took off 6 bases at V and 1 base at J, with 15 bases between the two ends. For the CDR3, the DNA is TGTGCCAGCAGGTTGCAGACAGTAAGGAACACTGAAGCTTTCTTT. It is translated as CASRLQTVRNTEAFF.